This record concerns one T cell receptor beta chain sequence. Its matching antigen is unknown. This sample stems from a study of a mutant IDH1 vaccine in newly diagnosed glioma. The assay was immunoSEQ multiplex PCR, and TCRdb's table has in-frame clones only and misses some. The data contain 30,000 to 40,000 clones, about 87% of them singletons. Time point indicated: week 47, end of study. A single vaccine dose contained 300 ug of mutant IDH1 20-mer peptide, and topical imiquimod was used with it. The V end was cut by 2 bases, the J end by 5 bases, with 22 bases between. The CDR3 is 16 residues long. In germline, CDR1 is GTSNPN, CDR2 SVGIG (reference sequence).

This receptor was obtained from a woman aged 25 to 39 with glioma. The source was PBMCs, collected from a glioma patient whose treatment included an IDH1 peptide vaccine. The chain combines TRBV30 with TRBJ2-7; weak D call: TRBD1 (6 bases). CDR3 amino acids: CAWSSIQIQGSHEQYF. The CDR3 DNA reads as TGTGCCTGGAGTTCTATCCAGATCCAGGGGTCCCACGAGCAGTACTTC. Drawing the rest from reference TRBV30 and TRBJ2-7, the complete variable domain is SQTIHQWPATLVQPVGSPLSLECTVEGTSNPNLYWYRQAAGRGLQLLFYSVGIGQISSEVPQNLSASRPQDRQFILSSKKLLLSDSGFYLCAWSSIQIQGSHEQYFGPGTRLTVT.